Below, 4 T cell receptor beta chains from the same sample are listed, as sequenced in a study of blood T cell repertoires in COVID-19. Sequencing used immunoSEQ multiplex PCR; TCRdb keeps in-frame clones, though not all of them. Found here are tens of thousands of clones, 86% of them singletons; the top ten hold under 4%. Sample: peripheral blood. The receptors derive from a man aged 50-59 years with active COVID-19.

The chain carries TRBV28 and TRBJ1-4, with D perhaps TRBD1 (5 bases). From germline, CDR1 is MDHEN and CDR2 SYDVKM. The CDR3 covers 16 residues. Trimming took 3 bases from V and 8 from J, leaving 19 bases between them. The CDR3 sequence is CASSFSDGGEGEKLFF. The DNA of the CDR3 is TGTGCCAGCAGTTTTTCCGATGGGGGGGAAGGGGAAAAACTGTTTTTT.

This chain uses TRBV7-2 with TRBJ2-5; weak D call: TRBD2 (5 bases). V was cut by 2 bases and J by 5 bases, with 12 bases left in between. This CDR3 contains 14 residues. Germline V gene data show CDR1 as SGHTA and CDR2 as FQGNSA. The chain's CDR3 is CASSLLSSRETQYF. The DNA of the CDR3 is TGTGCCAGCAGCTTATTGTCTAGCCGTGAGACCCAGTACTTC.

This chain joins TRBV14 and TRBJ1-4; TRBD1 agrees at 8 bases. Trimming took 1 base from V and 3 from J; bases not matched to a gene: 4. The V gene's germline CDR1 is SGHDN and CDR2 FVKESK. The CDR3 totals 16 residues. CDR3 region: CASSQVRQGPNEKLFF. CDR3 nucleotides: TGTGCCAGCAGCCAAGTCCGACAGGGGCCTAATGAAAAACTGTTTTTT.

This chain joins TRBV5-6 and TRBJ2-5; D possibly corresponds to TRBD2 (5 bases). The CDR3 is made up of 14 amino acids. Germline V gives CDR1 SGHDT, CDR2 YYEEEE. The ends were cut back, 2 bases at V and 4 bases at J, with 12 bases in the middle. The CDR3 region has the DNA TGTGCCAGCAGCTTAGTTGGGAGTGGAGAGACCCAGTACTTC. The encoded protein is CASSLVGSGETQYF. Drawing the rest from reference TRBV5-6 and TRBJ2-5, the complete variable domain is DAGVTQSPTHLIKTRGQQVTLRCSPKSGHDTVSWYQQALGQGPQFIFQYYEEEERQRGNFPDRFSGHQFPNYSSELNVNALLLGDSALYLCASSLVGSGETQYFGPGTRLLVL.